Following are 3 T cell receptor beta chains from one sample sequenced in a study of T cell responses to AZD1222 COVID-19 vaccine. Sequencing was performed with immunoSEQ multiplex PCR; in TCRdb, only in-frame clones are kept and a portion is missing. The profile shows some 50,000 clones, roughly 86% of them singletons. The material was peripheral blood, obtained on day 0 of AZD1222 vaccination. All receptors come from an adult in good health.

The V gene is TRBV11-3, the J gene TRBJ2-1, with TRBD2 matching over 10 bases. The length of the CDR3 is 14 residues. Germline CDR1 reads SGHNT; CDR2 reads YENEEA. J was trimmed by 8 bases and V by 2 bases; bases with no gene match: 3. CDR3: CASSLSSGRDEQFF. CDR3 DNA: TGTGCCAGCAGCTTATCTAGCGGGAGAGATGAGCAGTTCTTC.

The V and J genes are TRBV5-1 and TRBJ2-5, with no clear D. Germline CDR1 SGHRS, CDR2 YFSETQ. V dropped 1 base and J dropped 3 bases, with 13 bases sitting between them. This CDR3 has 15 residues. The CDR3 DNA is TGCGCCAGCAGCTTGACCCCCGAAGGAGAAGAGACCCAGTACTTC. Its protein product is CASSLTPEGEETQYF.

The rearrangement links TRBV27 to TRBJ2-7; either TRBD1 or TRBD2 may supply D (5 bases each). V was shortened by 2 bases and J by 7 bases, with 15 bases between the two germline ends. The CDR3 loop spans 14 amino acids. Germline V gene lookup returns CDR1 MNHEY and CDR2 SMNVEV (reference sequence). The CDR3: CASSLVAGWGEQYF. CDR3 DNA: TGTGCCAGCAGTTTAGTGGCAGGGTGGGGGGAGCAGTACTTC.